The 12 T cell receptor beta chains below were found in one sample sequenced in a study of cytomegalovirus exposure and HLA in healthy donors. 60 Vbeta and 13 Jbeta primers were used in PCR. Only in-frame clones appear in the TCRdb table, and some are missing; sequencing was by immunoSEQ multiplex PCR. The data show 90,000 to 150,000 clones, approximately 69% seen once. The sequenced sample consisted of PBMCs. These receptors were obtained from a woman in her forties or fifties in good health and CMV-seropositive.

The chain is built from TRBV21-1 and TRBJ1-2; the table's D call TRBD1 went unverified against the DNA. TRBV21-1 is a pseudogene locus. The CDR3 spans 14 residues. CDR3 coding DNA: TGTGCCAGCAGCATGGGGACAGTCATCTATGGCTACACCTTC. It codes for CASSMGTVIYGYTF.

This clone was detected once. This chain connects TRBV9 to TRBJ1-4, with D possibly being TRBD1 (6 bases). CDR1 is SGDLS, CDR2 YYNGEE, per germline. The CDR3 sequence is 15 residues long. The ends were cut back, 4 bases at V and 7 bases at J, with 17 bases in the middle. CDR3 coding DNA: TGTGCCAGCAGCCCCCGACAGGAGATGGGTGAAAAACTGTTTTTT. Translating gives CASSPRQEMGEKLFF.

The gene calls are TRBV19 and TRBJ1-3; 9 bases agree with TRBD1. Per germline, CDR1 LNHDA and CDR2 SQIVND (reference sequence). The CDR3 runs to 15 residues. V dropped 3 bases and J dropped 2; count of bases not matched to a gene: 2. As DNA, the CDR3 is TGTGCCAGTAGTATCGGGACAGGGCCTGGAAACACCATATATTTT. Its protein is CASSIGTGPGNTIYF.

V usage is TRBV25-1 and J usage is TRBJ1-2; TRBD1 might be the D (6 bases). The germline V gene encodes CDR1 MGHDK and CDR2 SYGVNS. The CDR3 sequence is 15 residues long. Trimming removed 4 bases from V and 0 bases from J, with 12 bases in between. In DNA form, the CDR3 reads TGTGCCAGCAGTGCCCCACAGGGTTCTAACTATGGCTACACCTTC. The encoded protein is CASSAPQGSNYGYTF.

This clone showed up just a few times. This chain joins TRBV4-1 and TRBJ1-3; TRBD1 might be the D (5 bases). The CDR3 sequence is 17 residues long. Trimming pared 0 bases from V and 0 bases from J, leaving 12 bases between. Germline V gene lookup returns CDR1 MGHRA and CDR2 YSYEKL. The CDR3: CASSQDFGRGSGNTIYF. CDR3 coding DNA: TGCGCCAGCAGCCAAGATTTTGGTAGGGGCTCTGGAAACACCATATATTTT.

This chain joins TRBV7-6 and TRBJ2-3, with 8 bases lining up with TRBD1. This CDR3 has 15 amino acids. CDR1 is SGHVS, CDR2 FNYEAQ, per germline. J lost 3 bases, V lost 3 bases, and 5 bases had no gene match. As DNA, the CDR3 is TGTGCCAGCAGCTTGAGGACAGGGCGAACAGATACGCAGTATTTT. It translates to CASSLRTGRTDTQYF.

This clone was seen only a few times. The J gene is TRBJ1-1, the V gene TRBV7-6, with TRBD1 matching over 8 bases. The germline V gene encodes CDR1 SGHVS and CDR2 FNYEAQ. The CDR3 spans 14 residues. J lost 7 bases, V lost 4 bases, and 8 bases had no gene match. CDR3: CASSSTGGVGEAFF. CDR3 sequence (DNA): TGTGCCAGCAGCTCTACAGGGGGAGTGGGTGAAGCTTTCTTT.

The CDR3 loop is CASSLAVEGANYGYTF. In DNA, the CDR3 is TGTGCCAGCAGCTTGGCCGTGGAGGGAGCTAACTATGGCTACACCTTC. The chain recombines TRBV5-6 with TRBJ1-2; D uncertain. The V gene lost 0 bases and the J gene lost 0 bases, with 12 bases spanning the gap. The CDR3 extends over 16 amino acids. Germline V CDR1 and CDR2: SGHDT, YYEEEE.

The gene calls are TRBV5-6 and TRBJ2-1; TRBD2 agrees at 15 bases. Germline V gene data show CDR1 as SGHDT and CDR2 as YYEEEE. The CDR3 totals 16 residues. Trimming removed 4 bases from V and 6 bases from J; junction bases left unmatched: 5. CDR3 bases: TGTGCCAGCAGCCGAAGGACTAGCGGGAGGGGCAATGAGCAGTTCTTC. Translated, it gives CASSRRTSGRGNEQFF.

The rearrangement uses TRBV15 and TRBJ1-3; D perhaps matches TRBD1 (5 bases). From germline, CDR1 is LNHNV and CDR2 YYDKDF (reference sequence). The CDR3 runs 14 residues. V was shortened by 1 base and J by 4 bases, with 8 bases between the two germline ends. The CDR3 DNA reads TGTGCCACCAGCAGAGCGGGGGGAGGAAACACCATATATTTT. Translated: CATSRAGGGNTIYF.

The chain employs TRBV9 and TRBJ2-7; TRBD2 might be the D (5 bases). The CDR3 consists of 15 residues. CDR1 SGDLS and CDR2 YYNGEE come from the germline V gene. Trimming took 1 base from V and 6 from J, leaving 17 bases between them. In nucleotides, the CDR3 is TGTGCCAGCAGCGTACCGCGAGGCGGGCGCGCCGAGCAGTACTTC. Translated: CASSVPRGGRAEQYF.

The chain recombines TRBV7-2 with TRBJ2-3, with no clear D. Between the trimmed V and J ends, which lost 4 bases and 6 bases, there was a span of 8 bases. The CDR3 is 12 amino acids. CDR1 and CDR2 from the germline V gene are SGHTA and FQGNSA. The CDR3 reads CASSSLLDTQYF. In DNA form, the CDR3 reads TGTGCCAGCAGCTCCCTATTGGATACGCAGTATTTT. The complete variable domain, with remaining parts taken from reference TRBV7-2 and TRBJ2-3, reads GAGVSQSPSNKVTEKGKDVELRCDPISGHTALYWYRQSLGQGLEFLIYFQGNSAPDKSGLPSDRFSAERTGGSVSTLTIQRTQQEDSAVYLCASSSLLDTQYFGPGTRLTVL.